Included here is one TCR beta chain sequence, with context. The data derive from a study of metastatic and nonmetastatic thyroid tumors. Not a single patient had been given any form of treatment at any point before undergoing thyroid surgery. Through MiXCR, TCRdb re-clonotyped the PCR reads. In the table there are tens of thousands of clones, around 19% of which are singletons. This sequence was found in a female donor with papillary thyroid cancer or a benign thyroid nodule (not recorded which). Some clones in this sample may be carry-over from other donors' samples. Sequencing was performed on blood.

The CDR3 is CASSSSGGYYEQYF. CDR3 nucleotides: TGTGCCAGCAGCTCCTCGGGGGGGTACTACGAGCAGTACTTC. The V call is TRBV9, the J call TRBJ2-7; 8 bases map to TRBD2. J was trimmed by 3 bases and V by 4 bases; bases with no gene match: 6. Germline CDR1 SGDLS, CDR2 YYNGEE. The CDR3 runs to 14 residues.